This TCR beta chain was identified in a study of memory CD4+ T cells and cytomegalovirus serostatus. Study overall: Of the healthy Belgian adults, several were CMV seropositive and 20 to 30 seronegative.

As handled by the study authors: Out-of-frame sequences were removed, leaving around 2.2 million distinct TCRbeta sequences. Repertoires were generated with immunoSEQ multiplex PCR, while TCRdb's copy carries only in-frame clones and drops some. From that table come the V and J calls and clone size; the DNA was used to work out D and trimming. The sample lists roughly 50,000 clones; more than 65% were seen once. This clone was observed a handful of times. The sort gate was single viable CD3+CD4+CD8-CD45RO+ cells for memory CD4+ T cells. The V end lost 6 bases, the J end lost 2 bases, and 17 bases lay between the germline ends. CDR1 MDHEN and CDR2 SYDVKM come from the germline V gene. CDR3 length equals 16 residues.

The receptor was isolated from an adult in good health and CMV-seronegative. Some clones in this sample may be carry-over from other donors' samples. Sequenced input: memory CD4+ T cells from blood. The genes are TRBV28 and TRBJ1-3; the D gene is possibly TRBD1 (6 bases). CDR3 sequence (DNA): TGTGCCAGCAGGCCTCCCGTGGGGGGGCCTGGAAACACCATATATTTT. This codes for CASRPPVGGPGNTIYF.